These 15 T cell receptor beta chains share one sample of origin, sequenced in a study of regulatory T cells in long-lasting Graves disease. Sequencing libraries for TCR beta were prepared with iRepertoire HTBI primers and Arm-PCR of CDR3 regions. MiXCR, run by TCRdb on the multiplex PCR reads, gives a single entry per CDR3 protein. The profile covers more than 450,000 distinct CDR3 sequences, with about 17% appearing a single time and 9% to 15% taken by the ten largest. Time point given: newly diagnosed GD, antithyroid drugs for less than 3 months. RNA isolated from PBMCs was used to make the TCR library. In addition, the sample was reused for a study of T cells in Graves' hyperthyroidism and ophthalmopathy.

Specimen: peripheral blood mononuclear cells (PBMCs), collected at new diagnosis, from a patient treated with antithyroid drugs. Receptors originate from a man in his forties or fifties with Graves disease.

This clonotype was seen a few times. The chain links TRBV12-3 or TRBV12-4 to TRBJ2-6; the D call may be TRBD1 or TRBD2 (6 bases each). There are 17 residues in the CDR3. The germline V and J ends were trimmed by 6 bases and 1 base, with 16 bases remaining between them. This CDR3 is CASSRGGPRSGANVLTF. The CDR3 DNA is TGTGCCAGCAGCCGAGGGGGGCCGAGATCTGGGGCCAACGTCCTGACTTTC.

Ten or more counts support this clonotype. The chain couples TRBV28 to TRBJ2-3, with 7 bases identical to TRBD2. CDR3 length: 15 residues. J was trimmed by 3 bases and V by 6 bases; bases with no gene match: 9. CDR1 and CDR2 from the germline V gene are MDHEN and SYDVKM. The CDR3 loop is CASSVMRGRTDTQYF. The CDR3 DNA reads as TGTGCCAGCAGCGTCATGCGCGGGAGAACAGATACGCAGTATTTT.

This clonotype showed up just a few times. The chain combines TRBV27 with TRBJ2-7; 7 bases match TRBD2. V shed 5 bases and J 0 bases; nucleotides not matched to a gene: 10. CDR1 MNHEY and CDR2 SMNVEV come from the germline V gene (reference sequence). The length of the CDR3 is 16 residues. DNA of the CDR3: TGTGCCAGCAGTGCCGCCGGGACTATGAGCTCCTACGAGCAGTACTTC. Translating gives CASSAAGTMSSYEQYF.

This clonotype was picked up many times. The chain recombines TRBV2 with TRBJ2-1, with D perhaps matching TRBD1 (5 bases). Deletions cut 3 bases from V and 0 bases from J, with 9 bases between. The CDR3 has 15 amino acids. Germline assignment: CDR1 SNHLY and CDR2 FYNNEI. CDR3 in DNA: TGTGCCAGCAGTGACAGGGAAAGCTCCTACAATGAGCAGTTCTTC. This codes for CASSDRESSYNEQFF.

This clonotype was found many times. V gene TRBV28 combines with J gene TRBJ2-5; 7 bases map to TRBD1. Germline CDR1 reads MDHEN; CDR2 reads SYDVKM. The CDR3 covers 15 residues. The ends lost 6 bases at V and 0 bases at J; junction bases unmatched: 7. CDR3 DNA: TGTGCCAGCAGAGAGGACAGGCTGTACCAAGAGACCCAGTACTTC. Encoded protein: CASREDRLYQETQYF. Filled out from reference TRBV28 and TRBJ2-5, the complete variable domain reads DVKVTQSSRYLVKRTGEKVFLECVQDMDHENMFWYRQDPGLGLRLIYFSYDVKMKEKGDIPEGYSVSREKKERFSLILESASTNQTSMYLCASREDRLYQETQYFGPGTRLLVL.

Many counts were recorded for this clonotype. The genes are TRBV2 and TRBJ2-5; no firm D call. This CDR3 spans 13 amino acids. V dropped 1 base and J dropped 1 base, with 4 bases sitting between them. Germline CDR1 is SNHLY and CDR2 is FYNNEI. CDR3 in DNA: TGTGCCAGCAGTGAAGACCTCCAAGAGACCCAGTACTTC. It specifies CASSEDLQETQYF.

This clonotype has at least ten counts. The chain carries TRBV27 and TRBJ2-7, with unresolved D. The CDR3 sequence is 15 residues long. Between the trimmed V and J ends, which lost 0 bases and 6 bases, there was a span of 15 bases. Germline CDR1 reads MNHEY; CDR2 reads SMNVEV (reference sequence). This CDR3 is CASSLSTVLNSEQYF. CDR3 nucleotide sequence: TGTGCCAGCAGTTTATCCACAGTGCTCAATTCCGAGCAGTACTTC.

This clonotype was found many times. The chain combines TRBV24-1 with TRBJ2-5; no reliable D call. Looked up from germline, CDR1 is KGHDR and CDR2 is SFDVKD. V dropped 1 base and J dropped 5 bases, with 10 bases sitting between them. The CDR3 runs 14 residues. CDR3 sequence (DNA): TGTGCCACCAGTGATTTCGGGCGACCGGAGACCCAGTACTTC. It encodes CATSDFGRPETQYF.

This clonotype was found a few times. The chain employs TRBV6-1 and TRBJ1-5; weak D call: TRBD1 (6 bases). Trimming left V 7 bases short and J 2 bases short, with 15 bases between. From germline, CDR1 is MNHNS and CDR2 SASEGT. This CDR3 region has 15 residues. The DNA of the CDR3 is TGTGCCAGCACCGAAGGGGGTTCGGGCAATCAGCCCCAGCATTTT. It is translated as CASTEGGSGNQPQHF.

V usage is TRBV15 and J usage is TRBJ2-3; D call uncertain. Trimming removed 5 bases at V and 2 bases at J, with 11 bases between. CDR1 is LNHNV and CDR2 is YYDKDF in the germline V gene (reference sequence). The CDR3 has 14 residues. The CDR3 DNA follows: TGTGCCACCAGCGACGGTGGAGTCACAGATACGCAGTATTTT. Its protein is CATSDGGVTDTQYF.

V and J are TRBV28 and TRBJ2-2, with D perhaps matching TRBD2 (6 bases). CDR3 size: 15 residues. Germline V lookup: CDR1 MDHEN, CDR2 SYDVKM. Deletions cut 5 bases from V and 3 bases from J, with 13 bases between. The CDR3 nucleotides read TGTGCCAGCAGTCCCTTGAGGGAGGACACCGGGGAGCTGTTTTTT. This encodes CASSPLREDTGELFF.

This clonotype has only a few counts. CDR3 sequence (DNA): TGTGCCAGCAGTTTAAACAGAATTAACTATGGCTACACCTTC. This sequence encodes CASSLNRINYGYTF. The V and J genes are TRBV12-3 or TRBV12-4 and TRBJ1-2; no reliable D call. The CDR3 extends over 14 amino acids. V was clipped by 2 bases and J by 1 base, with 8 bases between them.

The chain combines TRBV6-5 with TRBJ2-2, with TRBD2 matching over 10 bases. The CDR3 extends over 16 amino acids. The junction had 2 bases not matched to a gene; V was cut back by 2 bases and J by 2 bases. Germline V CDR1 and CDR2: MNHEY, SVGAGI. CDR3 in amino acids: CASSYPSGGNTGELFF. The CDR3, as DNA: TGTGCCAGCAGTTACCCTAGCGGGGGAAACACCGGGGAGCTGTTTTTT.

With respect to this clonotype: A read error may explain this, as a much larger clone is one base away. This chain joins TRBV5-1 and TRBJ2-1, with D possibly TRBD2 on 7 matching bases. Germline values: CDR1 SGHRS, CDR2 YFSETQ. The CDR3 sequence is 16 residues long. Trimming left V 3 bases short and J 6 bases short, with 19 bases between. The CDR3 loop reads CASSSGGAGCRNEQFF. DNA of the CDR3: TGCGCCAGCAGCTCTGGGGGGGCGGGATGTCGCAATGAGCAGTTCTTC.

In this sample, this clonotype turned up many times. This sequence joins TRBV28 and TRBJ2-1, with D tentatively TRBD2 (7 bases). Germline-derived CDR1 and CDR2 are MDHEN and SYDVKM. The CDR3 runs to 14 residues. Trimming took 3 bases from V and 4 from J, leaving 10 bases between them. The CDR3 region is CASSFEGGYNEQFF. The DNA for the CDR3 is TGTGCCAGCAGTTTTGAGGGGGGGTACAATGAGCAGTTCTTC.